The clone carrying this T cell receptor beta chain occurred many times. Its antigen is still unknown. In building TCR beta libraries, iRepertoire HTBI primers were used together with Arm-PCR of CDR3 regions. TCRdb reprocessed the multiplex PCR reads via MiXCR and lists one record per CDR3 protein. The table records fewer than 400,000 distinct CDR3 sequences, 18% of them present only once. The data were taken from a study of regulatory T cells in long-lasting Graves disease. Findings of the study overall: Persistent disease was characterized by preferential usage of TRBV28, TRBJ1-2 and TRBJ2-5.

Time point specified: newly diagnosed GD, antithyroid drugs for less than 3 months. RNA from PBMCs was the source of the TCR library. Unmatched junction bases numbered 11, after V lost 5 bases and J lost 2 bases. This CDR3 spans 17 amino acids. The germline CDR1 and CDR2 sequences are LNHDA and SQIVND (reference sequence). The input for sequencing was peripheral blood mononuclear cells (PBMCs), taken at new diagnosis, from a patient treated with antithyroid drugs. The sequence came from a female donor with Graves disease. The gene calls are TRBV19 and TRBJ2-3; 9 bases align to TRBD2. The CDR3 loop is CASSHSLLAGPTDTQYF. CDR3 nucleotides: TGTGCCAGTAGTCACTCACTGCTAGCGGGACCCACAGATACGCAGTATTTT.